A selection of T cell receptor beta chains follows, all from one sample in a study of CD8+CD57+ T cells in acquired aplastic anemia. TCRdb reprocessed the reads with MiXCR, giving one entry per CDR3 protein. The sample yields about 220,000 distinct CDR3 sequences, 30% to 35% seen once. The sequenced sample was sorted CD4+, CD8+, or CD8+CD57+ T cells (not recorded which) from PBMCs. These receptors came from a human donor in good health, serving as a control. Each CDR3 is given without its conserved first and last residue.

cdr3_aa: SARPGGDNQY; v_call: TRBV20-1; j_call: TRBJ2-3
cdr3_aa: ASSPGQGTEAF; v_call: TRBV2; j_call: TRBJ1-1
cdr3_aa: SVARMREGYT; v_call: TRBV29-1; j_call: TRBJ1-2
cdr3_aa: ASSGPGLYNEQF; v_call: TRBV10-1; j_call: TRBJ2-1
cdr3_aa: ASSLFSWVVSAGGETQY; v_call: TRBV25-1; j_call: TRBJ2-5
cdr3_aa: SAQDRGGTEAF; v_call: TRBV20-1; j_call: TRBJ1-1
cdr3_aa: ASSRRAGDNQPQH; v_call: TRBV4-1; j_call: TRBJ1-5
cdr3_aa: ASSLNGGNEQF; v_call: TRBV7-3; j_call: TRBJ2-1
cdr3_aa: ASKSPQYGQY; v_call: TRBV7-2; j_call: TRBJ2-7
cdr3_aa: ASSPRPGQGTYEQY; v_call: TRBV7-9; j_call: TRBJ2-7
cdr3_aa: ASSIALGDRGAYNEQF; v_call: TRBV19; j_call: TRBJ2-1
cdr3_aa: ASSLDKLSTGNTEAF; v_call: TRBV5-1; j_call: TRBJ1-1
cdr3_aa: AISVPSGGAETGELF; v_call: TRBV10-3; j_call: TRBJ2-2
cdr3_aa: AISEWVGANVLT; v_call: TRBV10-3; j_call: TRBJ2-6
cdr3_aa: ASRGTGEGYEQY; v_call: TRBV7-2; j_call: TRBJ2-7
cdr3_aa: ASRDGGGDEKLF; v_call: TRBV27; j_call: TRBJ1-4
cdr3_aa: ATSGKTSGSANTGELF; v_call: TRBV24-1; j_call: TRBJ2-2
cdr3_aa: ASSTTTDTQY; v_call: TRBV7-9; j_call: TRBJ2-3
cdr3_aa: ASSPGQGSMAGELF; v_call: TRBV5-1; j_call: TRBJ2-2
cdr3_aa: ASSLNRGLAGLTDTQY; v_call: TRBV7-3; j_call: TRBJ2-3
cdr3_aa: ASSLLPGQGRGEQF; v_call: TRBV5-4; j_call: TRBJ2-1
cdr3_aa: SARDVGEVAGELF; v_call: TRBV20-1; j_call: TRBJ2-2
cdr3_aa: SVVGALHHEQY; v_call: TRBV29-1; j_call: TRBJ2-7
cdr3_aa: ASSQGDRTGYEQY; v_call: TRBV3-1; j_call: TRBJ2-7
cdr3_aa: ASRARDRVSNEQF; v_call: TRBV2; j_call: TRBJ2-1
cdr3_aa: ATSARPSGSGNSPLH; v_call: TRBV24-1; j_call: TRBJ1-6
cdr3_aa: ASSTTLVQAVLAKNIQY; v_call: TRBV19; j_call: TRBJ2-4
cdr3_aa: ASSLGNRASGNTIY; v_call: TRBV5-4; j_call: TRBJ1-3
cdr3_aa: SASTPRGGDTQY; v_call: TRBV20-1; j_call: TRBJ2-3
cdr3_aa: ASSPGTERNSPLH; v_call: TRBV2; j_call: TRBJ1-6
cdr3_aa: ASSLGQGRNNEKLF; v_call: TRBV5-4; j_call: TRBJ1-4
cdr3_aa: ASSEAADSVGYT; v_call: TRBV2; j_call: TRBJ1-2
cdr3_aa: ASMERLNTEAF; v_call: TRBV6-5; j_call: TRBJ1-1
cdr3_aa: ASSLDGTGRSYEQY; v_call: TRBV11-2; j_call: TRBJ2-7
cdr3_aa: ASSGGGPGANQPQH; v_call: TRBV19; j_call: TRBJ1-5
cdr3_aa: ASSIWARGGGGYT; v_call: TRBV19; j_call: TRBJ1-2
cdr3_aa: ATSRGTVSSYEQY; v_call: TRBV15; j_call: TRBJ2-7
cdr3_aa: ASSPPSESLSYNEQF; v_call: TRBV11-1; j_call: TRBJ2-1
cdr3_aa: SAPPPNTEAF; v_call: TRBV20-1; j_call: TRBJ1-1
cdr3_aa: ASSHRPETWNTGELF; v_call: TRBV11-2; j_call: TRBJ2-2
cdr3_aa: ASSQAGGRQETQY; v_call: TRBV13; j_call: TRBJ2-5
cdr3_aa: SVDGDSDEQY; v_call: TRBV29-1; j_call: TRBJ2-7
cdr3_aa: ASRVKDSYNEQF; v_call: TRBV2; j_call: TRBJ2-1
cdr3_aa: AHSTYEQY; v_call: TRBV19; j_call: TRBJ2-7
cdr3_aa: SVAGTGIFYEQY; v_call: TRBV29-1; j_call: TRBJ2-7
cdr3_aa: ASSLEGREQF; v_call: TRBV5-1; j_call: TRBJ2-1
cdr3_aa: ASSPTSGGSWNEQY; v_call: TRBV6-1; j_call: TRBJ2-7
cdr3_aa: ASSLLGGSNTGELF; v_call: TRBV7-3; j_call: TRBJ2-2
cdr3_aa: AIRQQGANNSPLH; v_call: TRBV10-3; j_call: TRBJ1-6
cdr3_aa: ASVYPPDNTYEQY; v_call: TRBV25-1; j_call: TRBJ2-7
cdr3_aa: ASSITGSNQPQH; v_call: TRBV19; j_call: TRBJ1-5